These 18 T cell receptor beta chains were all obtained from the same sample, sequenced in a study of cytomegalovirus exposure and HLA in healthy donors. Primers: 60 Vbeta forward and 13 Jbeta reverse. Repertoires were generated with immunoSEQ multiplex PCR, while TCRdb's copy carries only in-frame clones and drops some. The data show some 130,000 clones, with around 85% seen just once and over 1.5% held by the top ten. Sequencing input: PBMCs. The receptors derive from a boy aged 10-17 years in good health and CMV-seronegative.

The chain recombines TRBV4-1 with TRBJ2-3, with TRBD1 identical over 7 bases. CDR1 and CDR2 (germline): MGHRA, YSYEKL. The CDR3 spans 19 residues. Trimming at V came to 0 bases and at J to 7 bases, leaving 19 bases not matched to a gene. CDR3 sequence: CASSQDGVVLDRDGHTQYF. The CDR3 nucleotides are TGCGCCAGCAGCCAAGATGGAGTTGTCCTTGACAGGGACGGGCATACGCAGTATTTT.

The chain carries TRBV7-9 and TRBJ2-1; D is ambiguous. Germline V gene lookup returns CDR1 SEHNR and CDR2 FQNEAQ (reference sequence). With 5 bases removed from V and 6 bases from J, the gap between germline ends came to 11 bases. The CDR3 is 13 residues long. CDR3 sequence (DNA): TGTGCCAGCAGCCCGACTTCGGGCAATGAGCAGTTCTTC. Amino acid sequence: CASSPTSGNEQFF.

V and J are TRBV6-1 and TRBJ1-6, with no clear D. With 1 base removed from V and 0 bases from J, the gap between germline ends came to 7 bases. The germline gives CDR1 MNHNS, CDR2 SASEGT. The CDR3 spans 16 residues. The CDR3 here is CASSEENSSYNSPLHF. The CDR3 DNA is TGTGCCAGCAGTGAAGAGAATAGCTCCTATAATTCACCCCTCCACTTT.

V usage is TRBV11-2 and J usage is TRBJ2-7; TRBD1 might be the D (6 bases). The CDR3 has 16 residues. CDR1 and CDR2 (germline): SGHAT, FQNNGV. V lost 5 bases, J lost 1 base, and 18 bases lay in between. The CDR3 DNA follows: TGTGCCAGCAGCCCGGCCTTCCCCCAGGGGTCCTACGAGCAGTACTTC. Residues: CASSPAFPQGSYEQYF.

The chain uses TRBV19 and TRBJ2-2; D might be TRBD1 (6 bases). The CDR3 is 14 amino acids. Trimming stripped 7 bases from V and 1 base from J, with 10 bases between. Germline CDR1 LNHDA, CDR2 SQIVND (reference sequence). This CDR3 is CASTQGRNTGELFF. The CDR3 DNA follows: TGTGCCAGTACGCAGGGGCGGAACACCGGGGAGCTGTTTTTT.

The rearrangement joins TRBV7-9 to TRBJ1-2, with 7 bases fitting TRBD1. Germline trimming cut 3 bases from V and 3 bases from J; bases unmatched to any gene: 10. CDR3 length: 16 amino acids. In germline, CDR1 is SEHNR, CDR2 FQNEAQ (reference sequence). The CDR3 DNA reads as TGTGCCAGCAGCTTTTTCTCGGGACAGCGAGACTATGGCTACACCTTC. This sequence encodes CASSFFSGQRDYGYTF.

The chain uses TRBV4-3 and TRBJ2-3; D is perhaps TRBD2 (5 bases). Between the trimmed V and J ends, which lost 4 bases and 6 bases, there was a span of 11 bases. From germline, CDR1 is LGHNA and CDR2 YSLEER. The CDR3 totals 13 residues. In DNA, the CDR3 is TGCGCCAGCAGCCCCGCCGGGGTGGATACGCAGTATTTT. Its protein is CASSPAGVDTQYF.

This clone was found once. The chain has TRBV2 and TRBJ2-3; D may be TRBD2 (5 bases). The CDR3 extends over 12 amino acids. Per germline, CDR1 SNHLY and CDR2 FYNNEI. Trimming stripped 8 bases from V and 4 bases from J, with 10 bases between. The CDR3 region has the DNA TGTGCCAGCGTCGGGGTGGCAGATACGCAGTATTTT. This encodes CASVGVADTQYF.

CDR3 loop: CASSQSTSWQGGYTF. Written as DNA, the CDR3 is TGCGCCAGCAGCCAATCCACTTCGTGGCAGGGTGGCTACACCTTC. This rearrangement joins TRBV4-3 to TRBJ1-2; a possible D gene is TRBD1 (5 bases). The CDR3 runs 15 residues. V was clipped by 2 bases and J by 7 bases, with 17 bases between them. Looked up from germline, CDR1 is LGHNA and CDR2 is YSLEER.

This clone has just one count. The chain uses TRBV18 and TRBJ1-2; 11 positions agree with TRBD1. This CDR3 spans 14 amino acids. The germline V gene encodes CDR1 KGHSH and CDR2 LQKENI. V was pared by 5 bases and J by 4 bases, with 3 bases of the junction left unmatched. The CDR3 reads CASSTGTGGYGYTF. The CDR3 DNA follows: TGTGCCAGCTCAACCGGGACAGGGGGCTATGGCTACACCTTC.

This CDR3 is CASSPGPLAGADTQYF. DNA for the CDR3: TGTGCCAGCAGCCCCGGCCCACTAGCGGGAGCGGATACGCAGTATTTT. The chain combines TRBV5-4 with TRBJ2-3, with 11 bases that match TRBD2. With 4 bases clipped from V and 6 bases from J, the junction kept 10 bases outside the gene matches. The V gene's germline CDR1 is SGHNT and CDR2 YYREEE (reference sequence). CDR3 size: 16 residues.

V and J are TRBV19 and TRBJ1-4; TRBD1 matches 7 bases. The CDR3 contains 14 residues. With V trimmed by 4 bases and J by 11 bases, 10 bases remained unmatched. The V gene's germline CDR1 is LNHDA and CDR2 SQIVND (reference sequence). CDR3 nucleotide sequence: TGTGCCAGTAGTAGTCAGGGGGTGAGTCGGAAACTGTTTTTT. Its protein is CASSSQGVSRKLFF.

The chain recombines TRBV5-1 with TRBJ1-6; TRBD1 aligns across 7 bases. In germline, CDR1 is SGHRS, CDR2 YFSETQ. CDR3 size: 16 residues. With V trimmed by 4 bases and J by 7 bases, 11 bases remained unmatched. This CDR3 is CASSPDSGQANSPLHF. The CDR3 DNA sequence: TGCGCCAGCAGCCCAGATTCAGGACAGGCGAATTCACCCCTCCACTTT.

This clone was counted a few times. V gene TRBV2 combines with J gene TRBJ1-1, with a tentative D call TRBD1 (6 bases). Germline values: CDR1 SNHLY, CDR2 FYNNEI. Trimming took 2 bases from V and 0 from J, leaving 10 bases between them. The CDR3 consists of 15 residues. CDR3 residues: CASSEPGHMNTEAFF. The CDR3 nucleotides are TGTGCCAGCAGTGAACCGGGACATATGAACACTGAAGCTTTCTTT.

This clone occurred a few times. The rearrangement links TRBV6-1 to TRBJ2-7; 8 bases line up with TRBD2. J was trimmed by 0 bases and V by 3 bases; bases with no gene match: 7. Germline CDR1 is MNHNS and CDR2 is SASEGT. This CDR3 spans 16 amino acids. CDR3 residues: CASSDTPGLDSYEQYF. CDR3 DNA sequence: TGTGCCAGCAGTGACACACCGGGACTAGACTCCTACGAGCAGTACTTC.

The V gene is TRBV5-1, the J gene TRBJ2-7; perhaps TRBD1 as D (6 bases). Deletions cut 0 bases from V and 2 bases from J, with 12 bases between. Germline V CDR1 and CDR2: SGHRS, YFSETQ. The CDR3 has 15 amino acids. CDR3 nucleotides: TGCGCCAGCAGCTTGGCCTCAGGGGAGACCTACGAGCAGTACTTC. Protein: CASSLASGETYEQYF.

About this clone: Germline is not matched at one junction end, which may reflect a read error. This chain uses TRBV2 with TRBJ1-1, with D tentatively TRBD1 (5 bases). The CDR3 is 11 residues long. Germline CDR1 is SNHLY and CDR2 is FYNNEI. Written as DNA, the CDR3 is TGTGCCAGCAGTGAGGGGCGAGCAGGACTCTTT. It codes for CASSEGRAGLF. Full variable domain (remainder filled in from reference TRBV2 and TRBJ1-1): EPEVTQTPSHQVTQMGQEVILRCVPISNHLYFYWYRQILGQKVEFLVSFYNNEISEKSEIFDDQFSVERPDGSNFTLKIRSTKLEDSAMYFCASSEGRAGLFGQGTRLTVV.

The chain carries TRBV7-9 and TRBJ1-2; D is uncertain. CDR3 length: 12 amino acids. The V and J ends lost 5 bases and 8 bases respectively, with 12 bases between them. Germline assignment: CDR1 SEHNR and CDR2 FQNEAQ (reference sequence). This chain's CDR3 is CASSRQSGGYTF. The DNA for the CDR3 is TGTGCCAGCAGCCGTCAGTCTGGCGGCTACACCTTC. Variable domain in full (rest from reference TRBV7-9 and TRBJ1-2): DTGVSQNPRHKITKRGQNVTFRCDPISEHNRLYWYRQTLGQGPEFLTYFQNEAQLEKSRLLSDRFSAERPKGSFSTLEIQRTEQGDSAMYLCASSRQSGGYTFGSGTRLTVV.